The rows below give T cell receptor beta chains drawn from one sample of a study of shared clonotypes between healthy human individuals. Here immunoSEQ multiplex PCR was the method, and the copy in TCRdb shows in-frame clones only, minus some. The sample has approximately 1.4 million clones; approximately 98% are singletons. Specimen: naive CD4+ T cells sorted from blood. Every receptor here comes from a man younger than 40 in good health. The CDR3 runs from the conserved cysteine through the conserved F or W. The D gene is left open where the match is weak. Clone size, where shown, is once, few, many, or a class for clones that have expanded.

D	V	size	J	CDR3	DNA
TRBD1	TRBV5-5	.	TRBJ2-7	CASSPPYDRDEQYF	TGTGCCAGCAGCCCCCCTTACGACAGGGACGAGCAGTACTTC
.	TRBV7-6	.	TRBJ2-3	CASSLAQPGTDTQYF	TGTGCCAGCAGCTTAGCACAGCCTGGCACAGATACGCAGTATTTT
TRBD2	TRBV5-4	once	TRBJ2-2	CASSFKVTSGSFGELFF	TGTGCCAGCAGCTTTAAAGTGACTAGCGGGAGTTTCGGGGAGCTGTTTTTT
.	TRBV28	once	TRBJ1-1	CAAHDPTEAFF	TGTGCCGCACACGACCCCACTGAAGCTTTCTTT
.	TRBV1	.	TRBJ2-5	CTSSTPPTQYF	TGCACCAGCAGCACCCCCCCGACCCAGTACTTC
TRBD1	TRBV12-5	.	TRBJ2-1	CASGLVIGQGKGEQFF	TGTGCTAGTGGTTTGGTGATCGGACAGGGGAAGGGTGAGCAGTTCTTC
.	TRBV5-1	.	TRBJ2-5	CASSLAGVRETQYF	TGCGCCAGCAGCTTGGCAGGGGTCCGAGAGACCCAGTACTTC
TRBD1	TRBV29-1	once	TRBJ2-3	CSVDRGWIDTQYF	TGCAGCGTAGACAGGGGTTGGATAGATACGCAGTATTTT
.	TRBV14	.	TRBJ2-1	CASSQGGGLLNEQFF	TGTGCCAGCAGCCAAGGGGGCGGGTTATTAAATGAGCAGTTCTTC
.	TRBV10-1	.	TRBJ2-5	CASSEATEYQETQYF	TGCGCCAGCAGTGAGGCCACCGAATACCAAGAGACCCAGTACTTC
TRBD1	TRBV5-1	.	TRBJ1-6	CASSLDRDSPLHF	TGCGCCAGCAGCTTAGACAGGGATTCACCCCTCCACTTT
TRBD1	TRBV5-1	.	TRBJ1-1	CASSYGQGTEAFF	TGCGCCAGCAGCTATGGACAGGGCACTGAAGCTTTCTTT
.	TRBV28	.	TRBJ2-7	CASNPGGPYEQYF	TGTGCCAGCAACCCAGGGGGGCCCTACGAGCAGTACTTC
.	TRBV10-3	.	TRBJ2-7	CAISETSRTGSYEQYF	TGTGCCATCAGTGAGACTAGCCGAACTGGATCCTACGAGCAGTACTTC
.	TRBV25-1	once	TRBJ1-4	CASSDLAGVEKLFF	TGTGCCAGCAGTGACCTTGCAGGGGTGGAAAAACTGTTTTTT
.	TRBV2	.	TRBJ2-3	CASSGRGDTQYF	TGTGCCAGCAGCGGACGGGGAGATACGCAGTATTTT
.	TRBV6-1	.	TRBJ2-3	CASRRRSYTDTQYF	TGTGCCAGCCGGCGCAGGTCATACACAGATACGCAGTATTTT
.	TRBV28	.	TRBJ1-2	CASSLDVDSDLNYGYTF	TGTGCCAGCAGTCTTGATGTCGACAGTGACCTGAACTATGGCTACACCTTC
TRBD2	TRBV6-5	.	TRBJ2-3	CASKPSGSITDTQYF	TGTGCCAGCAAACCTAGCGGGTCGATCACAGATACGCAGTATTTT
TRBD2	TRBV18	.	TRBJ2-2	CASSPLPRTSGDTGELFF	TGTGCCAGCTCACCCCTCCCGAGGACTAGCGGAGACACCGGGGAGCTGTTTTTT
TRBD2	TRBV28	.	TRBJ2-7	CASSSTGGDRSYEQYF	TGTGCCAGCAGTTCAACGGGGGGTGATCGGTCCTACGAGCAGTACTTC
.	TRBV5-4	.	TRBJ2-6	CASSVGLAGGTSANVLTF	TGTGCCAGCAGCGTGGGTCTTGCGGGCGGGACCAGTGCCAACGTCCTGACTTTC
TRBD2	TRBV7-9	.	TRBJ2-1	CASSPYPGGLNNEQFF	TGTGCCAGCAGCCCATATCCCGGGGGACTAAACAATGAGCAGTTCTTC
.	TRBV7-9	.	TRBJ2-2	CASTLREPGELFF	TGTGCCAGCACCCTTAGGGAGCCCGGGGAGCTGTTTTTT
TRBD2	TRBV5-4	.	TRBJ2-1	CASSWGGSSSYNEQFF	TGTGCCAGCAGCTGGGGCGGGAGTAGCTCCTACAATGAGCAGTTCTTC
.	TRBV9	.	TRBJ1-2	CASSVASWGNLSYGYTF	TGTGCCAGCAGCGTAGCGTCATGGGGTAATCTTAGTTATGGCTACACCTTC
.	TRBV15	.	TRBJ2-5	CATSRAGVPETQYF	TGTGCCACCAGCAGAGCTGGGGTTCCGGAGACCCAGTACTTC
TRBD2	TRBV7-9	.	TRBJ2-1	CASSYWTGTRLNEQFF	TGTGCCAGCAGTTATTGGACCGGGACTAGGTTAAATGAGCAGTTCTTC
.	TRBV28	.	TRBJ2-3	CASSRQVSQGTQYF	TGTGCCAGCAGCCGACAGGTCTCGCAGGGCACGCAGTATTTT
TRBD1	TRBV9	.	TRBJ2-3	CASSVAGQGTDTQYF	TGTGCCAGCAGCGTAGCGGGACAGGGAACAGATACGCAGTATTTT
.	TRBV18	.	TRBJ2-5	CASSQYPQETQYF	TGTGCCAGCTCACAGTATCCCCAAGAGACCCAGTACTTC
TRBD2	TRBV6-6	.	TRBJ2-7	CASSRTSGRYEQYF	TGTGCCAGCAGTAGGACTAGCGGGCGGTACGAGCAGTACTTC
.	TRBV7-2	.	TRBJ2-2	CASSTYSSNTGELFF	TGTGCCAGCAGCACGTATTCCTCGAACACCGGGGAGCTGTTTTTT
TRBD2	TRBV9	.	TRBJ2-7	CASSADGLAGDLDEQYF	TGTGCCAGCAGCGCTGATGGACTAGCGGGAGATTTGGACGAGCAGTACTTC
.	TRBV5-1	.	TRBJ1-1	CASSRESGNTEAFF	TGCGCCAGCAGCAGGGAGTCAGGGAACACTGAAGCTTTCTTT
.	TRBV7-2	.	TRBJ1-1	CASSLVWQGTEAFF	TGTGCCAGCAGCTTAGTTTGGCAGGGCACTGAAGCTTTCTTT
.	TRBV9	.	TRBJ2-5	CASSEGTGRKTQYF	TGTGCCAGCAGCGAAGGCACAGGTAGGAAGACCCAGTACTTC
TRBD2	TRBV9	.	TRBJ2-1	CASSETGTSGYNEQFF	TGTGCCAGCAGCGAGACCGGGACTAGCGGGTACAATGAGCAGTTCTTC
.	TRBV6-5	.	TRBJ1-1	CASSVLGTEAFF	TGTGCCAGCAGCGTGTTGGGAACTGAAGCTTTCTTT
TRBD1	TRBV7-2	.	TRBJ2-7	CASSFGQGISYEQYF	TGTGCCAGCAGCTTCGGACAGGGGATTTCCTACGAGCAGTACTTC
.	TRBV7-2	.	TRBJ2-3	CASSLTSRLGSTDTQYF	TGTGCCAGCAGCTTAACCTCGCGACTAGGTAGCACAGATACGCAGTATTTT
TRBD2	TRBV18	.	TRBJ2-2	CASSPMLAGVDGELFF	TGTGCCAGCTCCCCCATGCTAGCGGGAGTGGATGGGGAGCTGTTTTTT
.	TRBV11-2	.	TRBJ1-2	CASSPRPKGFYGYTF	TGTGCCAGCAGCCCTCGGCCTAAAGGATTCTATGGCTACACCTTC
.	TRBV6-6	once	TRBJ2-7	CASSYIGYEQYF	TGTGCCAGCAGTTACATAGGTTACGAGCAGTACTTC
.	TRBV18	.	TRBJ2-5	CASSPLGDKETQYF	TGTGCCAGCTCACCTTTGGGAGATAAAGAGACCCAGTACTTC